The present T cell receptor (beta chain) was sequenced within a study of T cell responses to AZD1222 COVID-19 vaccine. CDR3 size: 17 residues. V lost 7 bases, J lost 6 bases, and 27 bases lay in between. Germline CDR1 GTSNPN, CDR2 SVGIG (reference sequence). The repertoire was sequenced with immunoSEQ multiplex PCR; TCRdb's copy has only in-frame clones and lacks some. This sample yields approximately 180,000 clones, of which roughly 90% are seen a single time; around 2.6% belongs to the top ten. Findings of the study overall: Donors, mostly white British, included more females; clonal diversity was possibly underestimated. Sampling captured repertoires only after the peak T cell response. Nearly half of the spike-specific TCRs reportedly recognize variant regions that carry no mutations. Spike-specific TCR breadth and depth both grew after two AZD1222 doses.

For this clone: The antigen is unknown.

The chain links TRBV30 to TRBJ2-2; D is perhaps TRBD2 (7 bases). The receptor was derived from an adult in good health. The sequenced sample was peripheral blood, obtained on day 0 of AZD1222 vaccination. CDR3 in amino acids: CAFNSGGGGLFSGELFF. In DNA, the CDR3 is TGTGCCTTCAACTCCGGAGGGGGGGGATTGTTCTCCGGGGAGCTGTTTTTT.